The 24 T cell receptor beta chains below were found in one sample sequenced in a study of cytomegalovirus exposure and HLA in healthy donors. 60 Vbeta and 13 Jbeta primers were used in PCR. TCRdb keeps only in-frame clones here, not all; method: immunoSEQ multiplex PCR. Of around 150,000 clones in the sample, 70% to 80% were seen once. Sequencing was carried out using PBMCs. All receptors come from a male donor in good health and CMV-seronegative.

V gene TRBV18 combines with J gene TRBJ2-7; the match to TRBD1 covers 8 bases. Germline V gives CDR1 KGHSH, CDR2 LQKENI. J lost 6 bases, V lost 6 bases, and 4 bases had no gene match. This CDR3 has 12 amino acids. The CDR3 loop reads CASSPGQGEQYF. DNA for the CDR3: TGTGCCAGCTCTCCTGGACAGGGCGAGCAGTACTTC.

The chain joins TRBV29-1 to TRBJ2-1; TRBD2 matches at 8 bases. The CDR3 spans 15 residues. From germline, CDR1 is SQVTM and CDR2 ANQGSEA. After removal of 6 bases from V and 1 base from J, the junction contained 8 bases not matched to a gene. CDR3: CSVDGGGFSYNEQFF. CDR3 nucleotides: TGCAGCGTCGACGGGGGGGGATTTTCCTACAATGAGCAGTTCTTC.

V is TRBV6-1 and J is TRBJ2-3, with TRBD2 identical over 8 bases. The CDR3 covers 17 residues. Germline V gene sequence: CDR1 MNHNS, CDR2 SASEGT. The trim removed 2 bases at V and 2 bases at J, leaving 9 bases unmatched. CDR3 coding DNA: TGTGCCAGCAGTGAAATACCGGGACTAGACCTCACAGATACGCAGTATTTT. This codes for CASSEIPGLDLTDTQYF.

This clone was counted once. The chain is built from TRBV7-2 and TRBJ1-1; tentatively, D is TRBD1 (6 bases). Germline lookup yields CDR1 SGHTA and CDR2 FQGNSA. The CDR3 covers 13 residues. V was pared by 4 bases and J by 2 bases, with 8 bases between. CDR3 region: CASSSGQNTEAFF. CDR3 bases: TGTGCCAGCAGCTCGGGACAAAACACTGAAGCTTTCTTT.

The chain carries TRBV9 and TRBJ1-2; 12 bases match TRBD1. The V gene's germline CDR1 is SGDLS and CDR2 YYNGEE. The CDR3 sequence is 20 residues long. The J segment lost 5 bases and the V segment lost 0 bases, leaving 17 bases of the junction unmatched. The CDR3 sequence is CASSVGGVGTGGAKIYGYTF. CDR3 nucleotide sequence: TGTGCCAGCAGCGTAGGTGGAGTTGGGACAGGGGGCGCGAAAATATATGGCTACACCTTC.

This chain connects TRBV13 to TRBJ2-1, with D uncertain. The CDR3 has 14 amino acids. In germline, CDR1 is PRHDT, CDR2 FYEKMQ (reference sequence). The ends were cut back, 5 bases at V and 5 bases at J, with 13 bases in the middle. Written as DNA, the CDR3 is TGTGCCAGCAGCCCGAACTACGCAGACAATGAGCAGTTCTTC. Translating it yields CASSPNYADNEQFF.

This chain joins TRBV19 and TRBJ2-5; the match to TRBD1 covers 7 bases. Germline values: CDR1 LNHDA, CDR2 SQIVND (reference sequence). The CDR3 is 18 amino acids. The junction had 15 bases not matched to a gene; V was cut back by 0 bases and J by 5 bases. DNA of the CDR3: TGTGCCAGTAGTATAGACCTCCTTTACAGGGGACCCCGGGAGACCCAGTACTTC. It yields the protein CASSIDLLYRGPRETQYF.

This clone was detected once. The V gene is TRBV27, the J gene TRBJ2-1, with 7 bases identical to TRBD1. V shed 2 bases and J 5 bases; nucleotides not matched to a gene: 3. The CDR3 length is 14 residues. Germline loops: CDR1 MNHEY, CDR2 SMNVEV (reference sequence). The CDR3 loop is CASSLRGGHNEQFF. CDR3 nucleotides: TGTGCCAGCAGTTTACGAGGGGGCCACAATGAGCAGTTCTTC.

This clone was recorded once. This chain connects TRBV11-2 to TRBJ2-5, with 7 nucleotides matching TRBD2. CDR3 length equals 14 residues. The junction had 4 bases not matched to a gene; V was cut back by 5 bases and J by 1 base. CDR1 is SGHAT, CDR2 FQNNGV, per germline. The CDR3 spells CASSRTSFQETQYF. CDR3 nucleotides: TGTGCCAGCAGCCGGACTAGTTTCCAAGAGACCCAGTACTTC.

This clone has a handful of counts. The chain combines TRBV9 with TRBJ1-3; TRBD1 might be the D (5 bases). Per germline, CDR1 SGDLS and CDR2 YYNGEE. Trimming took 2 bases from V and 0 from J, leaving 6 bases between them. The length of the CDR3 is 14 residues. CDR3 loop: CASSVTDSGNTIYF. The CDR3 DNA reads as TGTGCCAGCAGCGTGACAGACTCTGGAAACACCATATATTTT.

The CDR3 spells CASSKAGTGGLHEQFF. CDR3 nucleotides: TGTGCCAGCAGCAAAGCAGGGACAGGGGGATTGCATGAGCAGTTCTTC. J is TRBJ2-1 and V is TRBV7-6; 11 positions match TRBD1. Germline loops: CDR1 SGHVS, CDR2 FNYEAQ. V was pared by 5 bases and J by 8 bases, with 11 bases of the junction left unmatched. The CDR3 runs to 16 residues.

This chain connects TRBV4-3 to TRBJ2-1; 9 nucleotides match TRBD1. This CDR3 spans 17 amino acids. Trimming removed 0 bases from V and 4 bases from J; junction bases left unmatched: 7. CDR1 is LGHNA and CDR2 is YSLEER in the germline V gene. CDR3 protein: CASSQDTGTGNYNEQFF. The DNA of the CDR3 is TGCGCCAGCAGCCAAGACACCGGGACAGGGAATTACAATGAGCAGTTCTTC.

The chain combines TRBV7-9 with TRBJ1-4; TRBD1 matches 11 bases. V dropped 1 base and J dropped 7; count of bases not matched to a gene: 11. The V gene's germline CDR1 is SEHNR and CDR2 FQNEAQ (reference sequence). The CDR3 spans 18 residues. For the CDR3, the DNA is TGTGCCAGCAGCTTAGATCGGACCTCCGGGACAGGGGGTGAAAAACTGTTTTTT. Translated, it gives CASSLDRTSGTGGEKLFF. The whole variable domain, filled in from reference TRBV7-9 and TRBJ1-4, reads DTGVSQNPRHKITKRGQNVTFRCDPISEHNRLYWYRQTLGQGPEFLTYFQNEAQLEKSRLLSDRFSAERPKGSFSTLEIQRTEQGDSAMYLCASSLDRTSGTGGEKLFFGSGTQLSVL.

J is TRBJ2-1 and V is TRBV5-4; 9 bases map to TRBD1. Germline values: CDR1 SGHNT, CDR2 YYREEE (reference sequence). The CDR3 covers 15 residues. V gave up 1 base and J gave up 5 bases; unmatched junction bases: 4. CDR3 in DNA: TGTGCCAGCAGCTTGAGGACAGGGGCACACAATGAGCAGTTCTTC. Amino acid sequence: CASSLRTGAHNEQFF.

V and J are TRBV5-4 and TRBJ1-3; D not certain. Per germline, CDR1 SGHNT and CDR2 YYREEE (reference sequence). The CDR3 spans 16 residues. Trimming left V 0 bases short and J 0 bases short, with 10 bases between. The CDR3 DNA reads TGTGCCAGCAGCTTGGCCAACTATAACTCTGGAAACACCATATATTTT. Translated: CASSLANYNSGNTIYF.

The chain combines TRBV5-1 with TRBJ2-1, with D tentatively TRBD2 (7 bases). Germline assignment: CDR1 SGHRS and CDR2 YFSETQ. V was shortened by 4 bases and J by 10 bases, with 18 bases between the two germline ends. The length of the CDR3 is 14 residues. The CDR3 sequence is CASSTGLVGGEQFF. The DNA of the CDR3 is TGCGCCAGCAGCACTGGACTAGTGGGGGGCGAGCAGTTCTTC.

The V gene is TRBV27, the J gene TRBJ1-1; D perhaps matches TRBD1 (5 bases). The germline V gene encodes CDR1 MNHEY and CDR2 SMNVEV (reference sequence). This CDR3 region has 13 residues. V was shortened by 5 bases and J by 2 bases, with 9 bases between the two germline ends. The CDR3 bases are TGTGCCAGCAGTCTCCGGACAAACACTGAAGCTTTCTTT. The encoded protein is CASSLRTNTEAFF.

CDR3: CASSAVLLYGYTF. DNA for the CDR3: TGTGCCAGCAGTGCCGTCCTACTCTATGGCTACACCTTC. The J gene is TRBJ1-2, the V gene TRBV2; no clear D. V lost 4 bases, J lost 4 bases, and 10 bases lay in between. CDR1 is SNHLY and CDR2 is FYNNEI in the germline V gene. The length of the CDR3 is 13 residues.

This chain joins TRBV23-1 and TRBJ1-5, with D tentatively TRBD1 (6 bases). TRBV23-1 is placed among ORFs of uncertain function. The CDR3 is made up of 15 amino acids. Trimming shortened V by 0 bases and J by 5 bases, and 11 bases separated the two germline ends. CDR3 DNA sequence: TGCGCCAGCAGTCAATCGGGAGCAGGGGATCAGCCCCAGCATTTT. Translating gives CASSQSGAGDQPQHF.

The gene calls are TRBV18 and TRBJ1-1, with unresolved D. The CDR3 consists of 17 residues. Looked up from germline, CDR1 is KGHSH and CDR2 is LQKENI. The germline V and J ends were trimmed by 3 bases and 0 bases, with 17 bases remaining between them. The chain's CDR3 is CASSPDSVILMNTEAFF. For the CDR3, the DNA is TGTGCCAGCTCACCCGACTCCGTCATCCTCATGAACACTGAAGCTTTCTTT. Looking up the rest from reference TRBV18 and TRBJ1-1 gives the full variable domain: NAGVMQNPRHLVRRRGQEARLRCSPMKGHSHVYWYRQLPEEGLKFMVYLQKENIIDESGMPKERFSAEFPKEGPSILRIQQVVRGDSAAYFCASSPDSVILMNTEAFFGQGTRLTVV.

This sequence joins TRBV9 and TRBJ1-5; D remains unclear. The CDR3 consists of 14 residues. Germline CDR1 and CDR2: SGDLS and YYNGEE. V gave up 2 bases and J gave up 1 base, with 7 bases separating them. The chain's CDR3 is CASSVDLSNQPQHF. CDR3 in DNA: TGTGCCAGCAGCGTGGACTTGAGCAATCAGCCCCAGCATTTT.

This clone has a single count. This chain joins TRBV5-1 and TRBJ1-1, with D tentatively TRBD1 (6 bases). Trimming cost V 5 bases and J 2 bases, with 13 bases left between them. The germline V gene encodes CDR1 SGHRS and CDR2 YFSETQ. The CDR3 loop spans 14 amino acids. The CDR3 sequence: CASRYRVDNTEAFF. The CDR3 region has the DNA TGCGCCAGCAGATACAGGGTGGATAACACTGAAGCTTTCTTT.

The V gene is TRBV4-2, the J gene TRBJ2-5; TRBD1 agrees at 9 bases. The CDR3 has 16 residues. The V and J ends lost 4 bases and 5 bases, in that order; junction bases with no gene match: 11. Germline CDR1 and CDR2: LGHNA and YNFKEQ. The CDR3 reads CASSRSGQGRDETQYF. The DNA of the CDR3 is TGTGCCAGCAGCCGCTCGGGACAGGGTAGGGACGAGACCCAGTACTTC.

The chain links TRBV6-5 to TRBJ1-2; 8 bases map to TRBD1. This CDR3 has 14 residues. The junction had 7 bases not matched to a gene; V was cut back by 5 bases and J by 5 bases. The germline V gene has CDR1 MNHEY and CDR2 SVGAGI. CDR3 bases: TGTGCCAGCAGTCGACAGGGGTTGGGGTATGGCTACACCTTC. Amino acid sequence: CASSRQGLGYGYTF.